The 2 T cell receptor beta chains presented below share a single source sample, sequenced in a study of OX40 agonist ivuxolimab in advanced cancers. Using immunoSEQ multiplex PCR, the repertoire was profiled, and TCRdb retains in-frame clones only, with some absent. Of some 72,000 clones detected, over 80% appear once; the ten largest clones hold 0.5% to 0.55%. This material consisted of CD4+ or CD8+ T cells sorted from blood, taken in a trial of the OX40 agonist ivuxolimab. The source is an adult with an advanced solid tumor such as melanoma, head and neck, liver or kidney cancer.

The chain combines TRBV20-1 with TRBJ1-1; D gene ambiguous. Germline values: CDR1 DFQATT, CDR2 SNEGSKA (reference sequence). This CDR3 contains 11 residues. CDR3 protein: CRVGRNTEAFF. The CDR3 DNA sequence: TGCAGGGTAGGGCGGAACACTGAAGCTTTCTTT.

This chain uses TRBV7-2 with TRBJ2-5, with TRBD2 identical over 10 bases. Looked up from germline, CDR1 is SGHTA and CDR2 is FQGNSA. J was trimmed by 1 base and V by 5 bases; bases with no gene match: 7. The CDR3 is made up of 16 amino acids. The CDR3 loop is CASSPRRLAGQETQYF. In DNA, the CDR3 is TGTGCCAGCAGCCCAAGGCGACTAGCGGGCCAAGAGACCCAGTACTTC.